These 18 T cell receptor beta chains originate from one sample sequenced in a study of blood T cell repertoires in COVID-19. Only in-frame clones appear in the TCRdb table, and some are missing; sequencing was by immunoSEQ multiplex PCR. The sample holds 35,000 to 50,000 clones, about four fifths seen once. Sample: peripheral blood. The receptors originated from a woman of 80 years or more with acute or convalescent COVID-19.

CDR3 nucleotides: TGTGCCAGCAATCCTGACAGGAACACTGAAGCTTTCTTT. Its translation is CASNPDRNTEAFF. The chain combines TRBV28 with TRBJ1-1; D might be TRBD1 (5 bases). This CDR3 comprises 13 residues. The germline V gene encodes CDR1 MDHEN and CDR2 SYDVKM. V was clipped by 7 bases and J by 1 base, with 10 bases between them.

This chain links TRBV6-5 with TRBJ2-3; 8 bases line up with TRBD2. This CDR3 is 16 amino acids long. Germline-derived CDR1 and CDR2 are MNHEY and SVGAGI. J was trimmed by 2 bases and V by 0 bases; bases with no gene match: 4. DNA of the CDR3: TGTGCCAGCAGTTACTCAGGGCGGGGGGACACAGATACGCAGTATTTT. Its translation is CASSYSGRGDTDTQYF.

The chain recombines TRBV5-5 with TRBJ1-1; D is unresolved. Germline V lookup: CDR1 SGHKS, CDR2 YYEKEE (reference sequence). V lost 2 bases, J lost 0 bases, and 11 bases lay in between. The CDR3 is made up of 15 amino acids. The CDR3 reads CASSFGEALNTEAFF. CDR3 nucleotide sequence: TGTGCCAGCAGCTTTGGAGAGGCCCTGAACACTGAAGCTTTCTTT.

The rearrangement links TRBV2 to TRBJ2-3; no reliable D call. The CDR3 consists of 14 residues. In germline, CDR1 is SNHLY, CDR2 FYNNEI. The V end lost 4 bases, the J end lost 2 bases, and 10 bases lay between the germline ends. The CDR3 is CASSAGQTTDTQYF. CDR3 nucleotide sequence: TGTGCCAGCAGTGCTGGGCAGACCACAGATACGCAGTATTTT.

This clone appeared a single time. The chain has TRBV6-2 or TRBV6-3 and TRBJ1-1, with TRBD1 matching over 8 bases. Losses at the gene ends were 2 bases for V and 1 base for J; bases not matched to a gene: 12. The germline gives CDR1 MNHEY, CDR2 SVGEGT. The length of the CDR3 is 18 residues. The CDR3 DNA follows: TGTGCCAGCAGTTACAACCCCCTTCACAGGGGGGCGAACACTGAAGCTTTCTTT. Protein: CASSYNPLHRGANTEAFF.

The chain carries TRBV11-3 and TRBJ2-3; 13 bases align to TRBD2. V lost 2 bases, J lost 6 bases, and 5 bases stayed unmatched. In germline, CDR1 is SGHNT, CDR2 YENEEA. This CDR3 has 16 amino acids. The CDR3 is CASSLTSGGDWDTQYF. The DNA of the CDR3 is TGTGCCAGCAGCTTAACTAGCGGGGGGGATTGGGATACGCAGTATTTT.

The chain employs TRBV18 and TRBJ1-1; D is unclear. From germline, CDR1 is KGHSH and CDR2 LQKENI. Trimming cost V 3 bases and J 5 bases, with 10 bases left between them. This CDR3 has 13 residues. CDR3 in DNA: TGTGCCAGCTCACCGGACTCCCAGACTGAAGCTTTCTTT. Its translation is CASSPDSQTEAFF.

This CDR3 reads CASSAFGAASTDTQYF. CDR3 DNA: TGTGCCAGCAGCGCCTTTGGTGCGGCTAGCACAGATACGCAGTATTTT. The chain has TRBV7-6 and TRBJ2-3; D is ambiguous. Germline CDR1 reads SGHVS; CDR2 reads FNYEAQ. Trimming removed 5 bases at V and 0 bases at J, with 15 bases between. This CDR3 spans 16 amino acids.

The chain has TRBV4-1 and TRBJ2-6; D unclear. CDR3 length: 16 residues. The germline V and J ends were trimmed by 2 bases and 0 bases, with 8 bases remaining between them. Germline V gene data show CDR1 as MGHRA and CDR2 as YSYEKL. The CDR3 protein is CASSQIVRSGANVLTF. The CDR3 DNA reads TGCGCCAGCAGCCAAATCGTCCGCTCTGGGGCCAACGTCCTGACTTTC.

This chain links TRBV6-1 with TRBJ1-2; 7 bases are shared with TRBD1. CDR3 length: 15 amino acids. The V gene's germline CDR1 is MNHNS and CDR2 SASEGT. The V gene end was trimmed by 0 bases and the J gene end by 5 bases; junction bases not matched to a gene: 6. The CDR3 DNA reads TGTGCCAGCAGTGAAGCGGGGTGGACAGGTTATGGCTACACCTTC. Its protein is CASSEAGWTGYGYTF.

The chain links TRBV29-1 to TRBJ1-5, with a tentative D call TRBD1 (5 bases). The CDR3 totals 13 residues. From germline, CDR1 is SQVTM and CDR2 ANQGSEA. Trimming shortened V by 2 bases and J by 2 bases, and 7 bases separated the two germline ends. The CDR3 DNA follows: TGCAGCGTTGAACTGGGGCGCAATCAGCCCCAGCATTTT. Its protein is CSVELGRNQPQHF. The full variable domain, completed using reference TRBV29-1 and TRBJ1-5, is SAVISQKPSRDICQRGTSLTIQCQVDSQVTMMFWYRQQPGQSLTLIATANQGSEATYESGFVIDKFPISRPNLTFSTLTVSNMSPEDSSIYLCSVELGRNQPQHFGDGTRLSIL.

DNA of the CDR3: TGTGCCAGCAGCTCACAGGGATACGAGCAGTACTTC. This encodes CASSSQGYEQYF. The genes are TRBV5-5 and TRBJ2-7, with D tentatively TRBD1 (6 bases). CDR3 length: 12 amino acids. The ends were cut back, 3 bases at V and 4 bases at J, with 8 bases in the middle. Germline CDR1 reads SGHKS; CDR2 reads YYEKEE (reference sequence).

The V and J genes are TRBV4-2 and TRBJ1-4, with TRBD1 matching 7 bases. The CDR3 consists of 15 residues. The J segment lost 7 bases and the V segment lost 2 bases, leaving 7 bases of the junction unmatched. Germline CDR1 reads LGHNA; CDR2 reads YNFKEQ. The CDR3 DNA reads TGTGCCAGCAGCCAAAGGGGGACAGTCGGTGAAAAACTGTTTTTT. It yields the protein CASSQRGTVGEKLFF.

This clone came up once. The genes are TRBV18 and TRBJ1-4; 10 bases are shared with TRBD1. Germline assignment: CDR1 KGHSH and CDR2 LQKENI. With 5 bases clipped from V and 6 bases from J, the junction kept 6 bases outside the gene matches. This CDR3 region has 15 residues. Written as DNA, the CDR3 is TGTGCCAGCTCAGACGACAGGGGGCTCGATGAAAAACTGTTTTTT. Protein product: CASSDDRGLDEKLFF.

This clone was counted a few times. This chain uses TRBV25-1 with TRBJ2-5; TRBD1 aligns across 7 bases. The CDR3 loop spans 15 amino acids. Trimming cost V 3 bases and J 3 bases; bases outside gene matches: 7. In germline, CDR1 is MGHDK, CDR2 SYGVNS. CDR3 amino acids: CASSEVGGGEETQYF. DNA of the CDR3: TGTGCCAGCAGTGAGGTAGGGGGCGGAGAAGAGACCCAGTACTTC.

CDR3 sequence (DNA): TGCAGCGTTGAAACCAGGGTCAGGGGGGATAATTCACCCCTCCACTTT. Its protein is CSVETRVRGDNSPLHF. The chain recombines TRBV29-1 with TRBJ1-6; 7 bases fit TRBD1. The junction had 9 bases not matched to a gene; V was cut back by 2 bases and J by 5 bases. This CDR3 has 16 amino acids. Germline-derived CDR1 and CDR2 are SQVTM and ANQGSEA.

The V gene is TRBV30, the J gene TRBJ1-4; 7 bases are shared with TRBD1. The V segment lost 1 base and the J segment 7 bases; nucleotides outside the gene matches: 6. This CDR3 is 14 amino acids long. The germline gives CDR1 GTSNPN, CDR2 SVGIG (reference sequence). Here the CDR3 reads CAWSDKGAGEKLFF. Written as DNA, the CDR3 is TGTGCCTGGAGTGATAAGGGGGCTGGTGAAAAACTGTTTTTT. Full variable domain (outside the CDR3, taken from reference TRBV30 and TRBJ1-4): SQTIHQWPATLVQPVGSPLSLECTVEGTSNPNLYWYRQAAGRGLQLLFYSVGIGQISSEVPQNLSASRPQDRQFILSSKKLLLSDSGFYLCAWSDKGAGEKLFFGSGTQLSVL.

A note on this clone: This sample includes further DNA sequences coding for the same CDR3. The CDR3 protein is CASSSRQGAGYGYTF. The CDR3 DNA sequence: TGTGCCAGCAGCTCAAGACAGGGGGCAGGCTATGGCTACACCTTC. The chain is built from TRBV5-4 and TRBJ1-2; 10 bases line up with TRBD1. Trimming removed 3 bases from V and 4 bases from J; junction bases left unmatched: 6. CDR3 length equals 15 residues. Germline V gives CDR1 SGHNT, CDR2 YYREEE (reference sequence). Full variable domain (outside the CDR3, taken from reference TRBV5-4 and TRBJ1-2): ETGVTQSPTHLIKTRGQQVTLRCSSQSGHNTVSWYQQALGQGPQFIFQYYREEENGRGNFPPRFSGLQFPNYSSELNVNALELDDSALYLCASSSRQGAGYGYTFGSGTRLTVV.